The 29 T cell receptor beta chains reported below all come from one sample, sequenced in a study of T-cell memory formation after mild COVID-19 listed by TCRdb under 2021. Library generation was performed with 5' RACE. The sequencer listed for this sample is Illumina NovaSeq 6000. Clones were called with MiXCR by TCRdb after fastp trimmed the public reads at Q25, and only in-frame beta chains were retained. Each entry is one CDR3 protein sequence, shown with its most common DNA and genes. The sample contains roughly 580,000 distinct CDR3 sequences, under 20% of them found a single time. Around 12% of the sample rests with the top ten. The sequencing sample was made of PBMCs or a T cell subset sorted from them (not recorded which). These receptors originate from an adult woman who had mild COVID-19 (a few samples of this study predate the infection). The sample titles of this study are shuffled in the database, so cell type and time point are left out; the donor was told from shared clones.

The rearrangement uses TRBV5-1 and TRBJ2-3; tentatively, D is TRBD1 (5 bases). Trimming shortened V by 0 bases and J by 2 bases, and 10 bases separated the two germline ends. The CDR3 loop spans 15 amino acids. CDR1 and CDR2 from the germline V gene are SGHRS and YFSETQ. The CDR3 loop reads CASSLANRFTDTQYF. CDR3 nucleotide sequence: TGCGCCAGCAGCTTGGCCAACAGGTTCACAGATACGCAGTATTTT.

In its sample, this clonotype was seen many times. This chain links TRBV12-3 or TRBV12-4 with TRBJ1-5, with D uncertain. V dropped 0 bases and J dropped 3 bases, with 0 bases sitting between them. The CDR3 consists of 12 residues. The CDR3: CASSLANQPQHF. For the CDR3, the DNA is TGTGCCAGCAGTTTAGCCAATCAGCCCCAGCATTTT.

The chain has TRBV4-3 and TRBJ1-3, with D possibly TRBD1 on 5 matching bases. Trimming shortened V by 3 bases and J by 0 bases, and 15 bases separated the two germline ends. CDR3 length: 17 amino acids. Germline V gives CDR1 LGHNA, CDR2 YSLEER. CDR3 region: CASSHYPGPSSGNTIYF. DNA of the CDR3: TGCGCCAGCAGCCATTACCCGGGGCCGAGCTCTGGAAACACCATATATTTT.

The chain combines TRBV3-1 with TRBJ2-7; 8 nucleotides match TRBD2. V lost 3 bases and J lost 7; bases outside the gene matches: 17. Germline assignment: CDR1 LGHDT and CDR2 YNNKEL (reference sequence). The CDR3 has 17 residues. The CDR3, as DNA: TGTGCCAGCAGCCAGGGGAGTCTAGCGGGTGCCATTCCTGAGCAGTACTTC. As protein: CASSQGSLAGAIPEQYF.

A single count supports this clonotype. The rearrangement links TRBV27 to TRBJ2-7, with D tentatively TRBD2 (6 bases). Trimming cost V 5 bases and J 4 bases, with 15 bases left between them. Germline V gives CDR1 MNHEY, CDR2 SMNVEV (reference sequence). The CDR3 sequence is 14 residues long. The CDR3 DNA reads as TGTGCCAGCAGTCCCAACAGCCGGGGGTACGAGCAGTACTTC. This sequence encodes CASSPNSRGYEQYF.

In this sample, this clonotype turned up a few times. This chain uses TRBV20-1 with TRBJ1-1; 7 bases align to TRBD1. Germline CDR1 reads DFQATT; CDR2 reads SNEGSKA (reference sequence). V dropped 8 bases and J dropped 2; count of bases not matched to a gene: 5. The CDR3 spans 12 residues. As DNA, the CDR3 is TGCAGTACCAACAGGGGAAACACTGAAGCTTTCTTT. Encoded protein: CSTNRGNTEAFF.

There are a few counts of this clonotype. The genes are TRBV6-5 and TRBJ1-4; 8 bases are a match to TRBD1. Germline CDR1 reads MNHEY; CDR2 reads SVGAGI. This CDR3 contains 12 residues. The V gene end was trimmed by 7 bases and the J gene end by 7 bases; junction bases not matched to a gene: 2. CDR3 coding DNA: TGTGCCAGCACCGACAGGGGTGAAAAACTGTTTTTT. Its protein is CASTDRGEKLFF.

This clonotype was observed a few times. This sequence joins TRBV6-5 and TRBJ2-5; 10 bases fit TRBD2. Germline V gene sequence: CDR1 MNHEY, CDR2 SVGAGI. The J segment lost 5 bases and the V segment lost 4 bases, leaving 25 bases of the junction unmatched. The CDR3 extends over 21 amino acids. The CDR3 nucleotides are TGTGCCAGCAGTTCCCTCGGGACAGTGGCTAGCGGGAGCCCATTTGGGGAGACCCAGTACTTC. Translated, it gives CASSSLGTVASGSPFGETQYF.

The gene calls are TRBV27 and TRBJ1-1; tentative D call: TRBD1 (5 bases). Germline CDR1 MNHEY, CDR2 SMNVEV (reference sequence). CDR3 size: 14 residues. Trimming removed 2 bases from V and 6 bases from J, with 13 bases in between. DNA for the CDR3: TGTGCCAGCAGTTTAAACAGCCGGGGGGCTGAAGCTTTCTTT. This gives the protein CASSLNSRGAEAFF.

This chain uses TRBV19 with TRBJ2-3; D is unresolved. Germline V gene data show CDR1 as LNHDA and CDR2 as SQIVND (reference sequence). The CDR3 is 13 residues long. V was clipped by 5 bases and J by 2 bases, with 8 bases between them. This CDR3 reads CASSPRYTDTQYF. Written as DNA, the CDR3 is TGTGCCAGTAGTCCCAGGTACACAGATACGCAGTATTTT. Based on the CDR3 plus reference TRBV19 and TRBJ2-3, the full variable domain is DGGITQSPKYLFRKEGQNVTLSCEQNLNHDAMYWYRQDPGQGLRLIYYSQIVNDFQKGDIAEGYSVSREKKESFPLTVTSAQKNPTAFYLCASSPRYTDTQYFGPGTRLTVL.

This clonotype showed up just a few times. CDR3 bases: TGTGCCACCAGTGACGCAAGACAGGGGAAAAATCAGCCCCAGCATTTT. Protein: CATSDARQGKNQPQHF. The rearrangement joins TRBV24-1 to TRBJ1-5; 8 nucleotides agree with TRBD1. Germline V gene sequence: CDR1 KGHDR, CDR2 SFDVKD. CDR3 length: 16 residues. Unmatched junction bases numbered 8, after V lost 4 bases and J lost 4 bases.

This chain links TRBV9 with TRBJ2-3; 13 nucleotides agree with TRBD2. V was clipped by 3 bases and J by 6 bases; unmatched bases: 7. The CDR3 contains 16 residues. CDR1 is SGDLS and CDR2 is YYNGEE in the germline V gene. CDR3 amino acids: CASSETSGRPPDTQYF. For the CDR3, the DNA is TGTGCCAGCAGCGAGACTAGCGGGAGGCCCCCGGATACGCAGTATTTT. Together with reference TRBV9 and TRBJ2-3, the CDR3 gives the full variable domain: DSGVTQTPKHLITATGQRVTLRCSPRSGDLSVYWYQQSLDQGLQFLIQYYNGEERAKGNILERFSAQQFPDLHSELNLSSLELGDSALYFCASSETSGRPPDTQYFGPGTRLTVL.

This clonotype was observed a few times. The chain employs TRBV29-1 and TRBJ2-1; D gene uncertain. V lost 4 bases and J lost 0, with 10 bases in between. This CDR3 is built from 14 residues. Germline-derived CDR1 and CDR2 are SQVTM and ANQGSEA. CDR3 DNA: TGCAGCGTTGTGCTACCTGGCTCCTACAATGAGCAGTTCTTC. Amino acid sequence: CSVVLPGSYNEQFF.

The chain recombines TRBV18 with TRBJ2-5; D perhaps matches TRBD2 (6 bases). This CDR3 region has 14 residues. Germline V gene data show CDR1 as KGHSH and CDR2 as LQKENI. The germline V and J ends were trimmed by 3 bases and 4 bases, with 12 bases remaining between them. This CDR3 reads CASSPLEGGETQYF. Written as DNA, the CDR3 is TGTGCCAGCTCACCGTTGGAGGGAGGAGAGACCCAGTACTTC.

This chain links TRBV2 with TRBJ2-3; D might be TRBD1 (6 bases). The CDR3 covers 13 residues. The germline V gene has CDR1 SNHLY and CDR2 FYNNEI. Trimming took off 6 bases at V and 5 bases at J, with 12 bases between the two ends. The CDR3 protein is CASRHRDGDTQYF. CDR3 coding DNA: TGTGCCAGCAGACACAGGGATGGAGATACGCAGTATTTT.

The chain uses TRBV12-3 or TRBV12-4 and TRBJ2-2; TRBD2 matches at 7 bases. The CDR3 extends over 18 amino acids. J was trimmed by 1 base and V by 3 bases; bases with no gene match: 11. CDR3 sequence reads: CASSFLPLPSGNTGELFF. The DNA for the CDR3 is TGTGCCAGCAGTTTCCTCCCCCTCCCTAGCGGGAACACCGGGGAGCTGTTTTTT.

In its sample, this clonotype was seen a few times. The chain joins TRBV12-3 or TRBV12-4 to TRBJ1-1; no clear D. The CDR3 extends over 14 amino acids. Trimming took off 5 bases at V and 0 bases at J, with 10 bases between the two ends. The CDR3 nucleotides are TGTGCCAGCAGTACGGACGCCATGAACACTGAAGCTTTCTTT. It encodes CASSTDAMNTEAFF.

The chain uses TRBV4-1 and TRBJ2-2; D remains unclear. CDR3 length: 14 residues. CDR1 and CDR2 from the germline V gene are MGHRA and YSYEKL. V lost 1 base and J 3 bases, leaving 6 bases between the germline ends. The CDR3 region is CASSQVVHTGELFF. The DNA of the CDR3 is TGCGCCAGCAGCCAAGTGGTACACACCGGGGAGCTGTTTTTT.

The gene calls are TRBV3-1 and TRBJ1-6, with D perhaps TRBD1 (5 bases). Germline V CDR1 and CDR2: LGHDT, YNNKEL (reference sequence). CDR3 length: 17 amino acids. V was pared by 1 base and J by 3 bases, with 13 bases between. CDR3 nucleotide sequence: TGTGCCAGCAGCCAAGGGGGCGGTGCGAACTATAATTCACCCCTCCACTTT. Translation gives CASSQGGGANYNSPLHF.

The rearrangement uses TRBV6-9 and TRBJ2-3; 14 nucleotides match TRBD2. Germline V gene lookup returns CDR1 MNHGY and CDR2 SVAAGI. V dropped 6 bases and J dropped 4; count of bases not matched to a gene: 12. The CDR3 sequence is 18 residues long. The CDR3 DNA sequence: TGTGCCAGCAGCCAGAGCAGGGGACTAGCGGGAGTATCAGATACGCAGTATTTT. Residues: CASSQSRGLAGVSDTQYF.

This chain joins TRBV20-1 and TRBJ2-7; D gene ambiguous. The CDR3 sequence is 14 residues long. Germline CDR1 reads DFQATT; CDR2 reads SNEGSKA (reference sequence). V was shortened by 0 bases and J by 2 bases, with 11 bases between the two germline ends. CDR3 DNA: TGCAGTGCTAGAGATCCAGGCAGGACCTACGAGCAGTACTTC. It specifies CSARDPGRTYEQYF.

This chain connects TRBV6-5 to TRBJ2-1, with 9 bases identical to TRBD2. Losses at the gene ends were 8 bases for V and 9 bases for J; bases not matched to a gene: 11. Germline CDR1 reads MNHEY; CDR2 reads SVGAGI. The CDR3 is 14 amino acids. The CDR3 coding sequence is TGTGCCAGCCGCAGTGGCGGGGGGGCCACTGAGCAGTTCTTC. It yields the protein CASRSGGGATEQFF.

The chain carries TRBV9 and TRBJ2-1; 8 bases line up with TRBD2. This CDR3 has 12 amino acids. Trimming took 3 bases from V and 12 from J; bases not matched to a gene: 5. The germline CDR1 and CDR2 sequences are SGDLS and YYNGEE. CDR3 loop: CASSAVAGRQFF. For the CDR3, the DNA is TGTGCCAGCAGCGCTGTAGCGGGACGGCAGTTCTTC.

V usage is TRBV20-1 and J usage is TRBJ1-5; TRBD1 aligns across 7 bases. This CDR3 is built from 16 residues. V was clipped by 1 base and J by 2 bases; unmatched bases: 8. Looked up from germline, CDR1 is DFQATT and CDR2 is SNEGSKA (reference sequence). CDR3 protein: CSARGQGFYGNQPQHF. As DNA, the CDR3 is TGCAGTGCTAGAGGACAGGGTTTCTACGGCAATCAGCCCCAGCATTTT.

The CDR3 sequence: CASSFTPYNEQFF. CDR3 coding DNA: TGTGCCAGCAGCTTTACCCCCTACAATGAGCAGTTCTTC. The rearrangement joins TRBV5-4 to TRBJ2-1; D is uncertain. Trimming removed 2 bases from V and 2 bases from J, with 5 bases in between. From germline, CDR1 is SGHNT and CDR2 YYREEE (reference sequence). CDR3 length: 13 amino acids.

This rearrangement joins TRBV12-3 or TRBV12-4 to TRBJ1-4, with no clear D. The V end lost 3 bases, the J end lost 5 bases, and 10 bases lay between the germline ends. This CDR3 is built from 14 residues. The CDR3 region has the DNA TGTGCCAGCAGTTTTTGGCAGCCGAATGAAAAACTGTTTTTT. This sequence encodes CASSFWQPNEKLFF.

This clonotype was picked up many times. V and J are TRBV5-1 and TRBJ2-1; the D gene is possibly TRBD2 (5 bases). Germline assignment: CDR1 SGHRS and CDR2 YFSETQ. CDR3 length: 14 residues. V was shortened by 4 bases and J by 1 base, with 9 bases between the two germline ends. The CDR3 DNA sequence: TGCGCCAGCAGCAGGGCGGGTTCCTACAATGAGCAGTTCTTC. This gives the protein CASSRAGSYNEQFF.

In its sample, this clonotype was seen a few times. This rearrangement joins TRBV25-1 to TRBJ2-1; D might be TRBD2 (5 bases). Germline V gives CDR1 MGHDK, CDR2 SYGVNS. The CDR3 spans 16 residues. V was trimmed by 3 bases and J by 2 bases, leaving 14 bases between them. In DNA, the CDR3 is TGTGCCAGCAGTGACCGACTGCCGCGGGCCTACAATGAGCAGTTCTTC. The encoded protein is CASSDRLPRAYNEQFF.

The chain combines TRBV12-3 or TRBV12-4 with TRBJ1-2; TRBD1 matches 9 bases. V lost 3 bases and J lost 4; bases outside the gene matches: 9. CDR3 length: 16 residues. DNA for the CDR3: TGTGCCAGCAGTTTGGGGACAGGGATTCGTGGCTATGGCTACACCTTC. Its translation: CASSLGTGIRGYGYTF.